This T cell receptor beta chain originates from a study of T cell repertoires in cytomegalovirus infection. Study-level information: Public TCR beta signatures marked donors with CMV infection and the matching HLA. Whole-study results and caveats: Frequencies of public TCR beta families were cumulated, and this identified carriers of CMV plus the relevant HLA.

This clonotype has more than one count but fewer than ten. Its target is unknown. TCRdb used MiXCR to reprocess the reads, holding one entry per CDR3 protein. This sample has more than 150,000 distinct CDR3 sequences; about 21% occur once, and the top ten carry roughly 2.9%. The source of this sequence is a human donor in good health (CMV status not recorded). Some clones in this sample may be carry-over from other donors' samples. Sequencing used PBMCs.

CDR3 region: CASSEVRDRGQPQHF. The CDR3 DNA sequence: TGTGCCAGCAGTGAAGTGCGGGACAGAGGTCAGCCCCAGCATTTT. The chain carries TRBV2 and TRBJ1-5; 7 bases align to TRBD1. The V and J ends lost 1 base and 6 bases, in that order; junction bases with no gene match: 6. Germline V gene data show CDR1 as SNHLY and CDR2 as FYNNEI. The CDR3 extends over 15 amino acids.